This passage covers 28 T cell receptor beta chains from one sample sequenced in a study of CD8 T cells in ankylosing spondylitis. Study observations and caveats: A TCR beta motif of 7 or 8 highly homologous variants appeared characteristic of ankylosing spondylitis blood.

From the 5' RACE reads, TCRdb called clonotypes with MiXCR, one entry per CDR3 protein. The profile shows approximately 400,000 distinct CDR3 sequences, 25% to 30% of them singletons. Their antigen targets remain unknown. The sequencing sample was made of blood, either unsorted or a sorted T cell fraction (not recorded which). These receptors originate from a male donor with ankylosing spondylitis.

This clonotype has only a few counts. V and J are TRBV5-1 and TRBJ2-5; 8 positions agree with TRBD1. V was pared by 0 bases and J by 2 bases, with 6 bases of the junction left unmatched. This CDR3 spans 16 amino acids. Germline CDR1 is SGHRS and CDR2 is YFSETQ. CDR3 in amino acids: CASSLAVGTGQETQYF. The CDR3, as DNA: TGCGCCAGCAGCTTGGCCGTGGGGACAGGTCAAGAGACCCAGTACTTC.

This clonotype came up a few times. V usage is TRBV29-1 and J usage is TRBJ2-1, with D tentatively TRBD2 (7 bases). The V gene's germline CDR1 is SQVTM and CDR2 ANQGSEA. The CDR3 sequence is 14 residues long. Here the CDR3 reads CSNRGGLSYNEQFF. DNA for the CDR3: TGCAGTAATAGGGGGGGACTCTCCTACAATGAGCAGTTCTTC.

In this sample, this clonotype turned up a few times. This rearrangement joins TRBV12-3 or TRBV12-4 to TRBJ2-7, with 7 bases fitting TRBD2. This CDR3 contains 15 residues. The V segment lost 3 bases and the J segment 2 bases; nucleotides outside the gene matches: 7. CDR3 protein: CASSLGLSGAYEQYF. CDR3 DNA sequence: TGTGCCAGCAGTTTGGGTCTCAGCGGGGCCTACGAGCAGTACTTC.

V usage is TRBV10-3 and J usage is TRBJ1-2, with D possibly being TRBD1 (5 bases). Trimming removed 7 bases from V and 4 bases from J, with 13 bases in between. The V gene's germline CDR1 is ENHRY and CDR2 SYGVKD. The CDR3 spans 13 residues. CDR3 in amino acids: CAITGGGTYGYTF. The CDR3 nucleotides read TGTGCCATCACGGGCGGGGGGACCTATGGCTACACCTTC.

Here the CDR3 reads CASKPPGQTQYF. CDR3 nucleotide sequence: TGTGCCAGCAAACCCCCGGGACAAACGCAGTATTTT. The rearrangement links TRBV7-2 to TRBJ2-3; D is possibly TRBD1 (6 bases). Trimming pared 7 bases from V and 9 bases from J, leaving 14 bases between. The germline CDR1 and CDR2 sequences are SGHTA and FQGNSA. The CDR3 contains 12 residues.

This clonotype was counted at least ten times. The chain joins TRBV11-2 to TRBJ2-1; TRBD2 might be the D (6 bases). The CDR3 consists of 14 residues. CDR1 and CDR2 from the germline V gene are SGHAT and FQNNGV. V lost 1 base and J lost 6, with 10 bases in between. The CDR3 loop is CASSLAGVANEQFF. The CDR3 DNA reads as TGTGCCAGCAGCTTAGCGGGAGTTGCCAATGAGCAGTTCTTC.

The CDR3 DNA is TGTGCCAGCAGCTCCGGAGTGACGGGGGGAGAGACCCAGTACTTC. This encodes CASSSGVTGGETQYF. V gene TRBV7-9 combines with J gene TRBJ2-5, with 7 bases fitting TRBD2. The CDR3 sequence is 15 residues long. Germline CDR1 reads SEHNR; CDR2 reads FQNEAQ (reference sequence). The V gene end was trimmed by 4 bases and the J gene end by 4 bases; junction bases not matched to a gene: 9.

The V and J genes are TRBV12-3 or TRBV12-4 and TRBJ1-2; tentatively, D is TRBD1 (6 bases). Deletions cut 11 bases from V and 6 bases from J, with 13 bases between. The CDR3 spans 11 residues. The CDR3: CALWGANGYTF. The CDR3 nucleotides are TGTGCCCTCTGGGGGGCTAATGGCTACACCTTC.

This clonotype was recorded a few times. The chain joins TRBV6-5 to TRBJ2-7; TRBD2 agrees at 11 bases. Germline CDR1 reads MNHEY; CDR2 reads SVGAGI. Trimming at V came to 4 bases and at J to 3 bases, leaving 5 bases not matched to a gene. CDR3 length: 15 amino acids. CDR3 sequence: CASSFLAGGLYEQYF. CDR3 in DNA: TGTGCCAGCAGTTTTCTAGCGGGAGGTCTCTACGAGCAGTACTTC.

This clonotype was observed a few times. The V and J genes are TRBV24-1 and TRBJ1-5; D remains unclear. V was pared by 3 bases and J by 7 bases, with 12 bases between. The CDR3 totals 14 residues. Germline CDR1 is KGHDR and CDR2 is SFDVKD. In DNA form, the CDR3 reads TGTGCCACCAGTGATGTCAGAGTCGACCAGCCCCAGCATTTT. It translates to CATSDVRVDQPQHF.

This sequence joins TRBV5-6 and TRBJ1-5; TRBD1 might be the D (6 bases). The ends were cut back, 0 bases at V and 4 bases at J, with 14 bases in the middle. The germline gives CDR1 SGHDT, CDR2 YYEEEE. This CDR3 is built from 16 residues. CDR3 sequence reads: CASSLAQGRTNQPQHF. CDR3 coding DNA: TGTGCCAGCAGCTTGGCCCAGGGGAGAACTAATCAGCCCCAGCATTTT.

This clonotype was detected only once. This chain links TRBV5-8 with TRBJ2-1; possibly TRBD2 for D (5 bases). The germline gives CDR1 SGHTS, CDR2 YDEGEE. The CDR3 runs 14 residues. V was trimmed by 1 base and J by 4 bases, leaving 9 bases between them. In nucleotides, the CDR3 is TGTGCCAGCAGCTTGTTGCGGGTATACAATGAGCAGTTCTTC. It codes for CASSLLRVYNEQFF. Looking up the rest from reference TRBV5-8 and TRBJ2-1 gives the full variable domain: EAGVTQSPTHLIKTRGQQATLRCSPISGHTSVYWYQQALGLGLQFLLWYDEGEERNRGNFPPRFSGRQFPNYSSELNVNALELEDSALYLCASSLLRVYNEQFFGPGTRLTVL.

The V call is TRBV7-7, the J call TRBJ1-3; maybe TRBD1 (6 bases). CDR3 length: 16 residues. V was pared by 4 bases and J by 2 bases, with 15 bases between. Germline V gene sequence: CDR1 SSHAT, CDR2 FNYEAQ (reference sequence). The CDR3 DNA follows: TGTGCCAGCAGCTCCATAGGGGGGTCTGCTGGAAACACCATATATTTT. Its translation is CASSSIGGSAGNTIYF. The variable domain in full, completed from reference TRBV7-7 and TRBJ1-3, reads GAGVSQSPRYKVTKRGQDVTLRCDPISSHATLYWYQQALGQGPEFLTYFNYEAQPDKSGLPSDRFSAERPEGSISTLTIQRTEQRDSAMYRCASSSIGGSAGNTIYFGEGSWLTVV.

CDR3 sequence: CASSVGFGLAFF. As DNA, the CDR3 is TGTGCCAGCAGCGTAGGGTTCGGCTTGGCTTTCTTT. V usage is TRBV9 and J usage is TRBJ1-1, with no clear D. Germline values: CDR1 SGDLS, CDR2 YYNGEE. The ends were cut back, 0 bases at V and 11 bases at J, with 11 bases in the middle. CDR3 length: 12 residues.

The gene calls are TRBV7-8 and TRBJ1-1; no reliable D call. The CDR3 is 15 amino acids. V lost 1 base, J lost 4 bases, and 13 bases lay in between. Germline CDR1 SGHVS, CDR2 FQNEAQ. CDR3 sequence reads: CASSLDVRWSTEAFF. The CDR3 coding sequence is TGTGCCAGCAGCTTAGATGTCCGATGGAGCACTGAAGCTTTCTTT.

V usage is TRBV29-1 and J usage is TRBJ2-2; the match to TRBD2 covers 8 bases. The trim removed 6 bases at V and 3 bases at J, leaving 9 bases unmatched. The length of the CDR3 is 15 residues. Germline V gene sequence: CDR1 SQVTM, CDR2 ANQGSEA. This CDR3 reads CSVGQGGRHTGELFF. CDR3 DNA sequence: TGCAGCGTGGGACAAGGCGGGAGGCACACCGGGGAGCTGTTTTTT.

This clonotype was found a few times. The chain employs TRBV7-2 and TRBJ2-1, with TRBD2 identical over 8 bases. CDR1 is SGHTA and CDR2 is FQGNSA in the germline V gene. The CDR3 is 12 amino acids. V gave up 5 bases and J gave up 11 bases; unmatched junction bases: 5. The CDR3 is CASSLEREQQFF. The DNA of the CDR3 is TGTGCCAGCAGCCTAGAGCGGGAGCAGCAGTTCTTC.

The J gene is TRBJ1-2, the V gene TRBV3-1, with unresolved D. Per the germline V gene, CDR1 is LGHDT and CDR2 is YNNKEL (reference sequence). There are 12 residues in the CDR3. V was clipped by 1 base and J by 4 bases, with 4 bases between them. CDR3 region: CASSQAAYGYTF. As DNA, the CDR3 is TGTGCCAGCAGCCAAGCCGCCTATGGCTACACCTTC.

The rearrangement uses TRBV7-2 and TRBJ2-7; tentative D call: TRBD2 (6 bases). CDR3 length equals 15 residues. Trimming stripped 4 bases from V and 12 bases from J, with 25 bases between. In germline, CDR1 is SGHTA, CDR2 FQGNSA. The CDR3 sequence: CASSSPGTRPTERYF. The CDR3 DNA is TGTGCCAGCAGCTCCCCCGGGACTCGACCTACGGAGAGGTACTTC.

The chain employs TRBV5-1 and TRBJ1-1; a possible D gene is TRBD1 (6 bases). The CDR3 contains 14 residues. CDR1 is SGHRS, CDR2 YFSETQ, per germline. With 4 bases removed from V and 3 bases from J, the gap between germline ends came to 13 bases. The DNA for the CDR3 is TGCGCCAGCAGCCGCACAGGGAAGGACACTGAAGCTTTCTTT. It encodes CASSRTGKDTEAFF.

The V call is TRBV7-2, the J call TRBJ1-1; TRBD1 matches at 7 bases. CDR1 and CDR2 from the germline V gene are SGHTA and FQGNSA. The CDR3 runs to 15 residues. V lost 2 bases, J lost 4 bases, and 7 bases stayed unmatched. The CDR3 reads CASSLSSYRGTEAFF. CDR3 sequence (DNA): TGTGCCAGCAGCTTATCCTCTTACAGGGGCACTGAAGCTTTCTTT.

The chain links TRBV29-1 to TRBJ2-7, with 11 bases identical to TRBD1. The CDR3 loop spans 12 amino acids. Unmatched junction bases numbered 4, after V lost 7 bases and J lost 5 bases. CDR1 is SQVTM, CDR2 ANQGSEA, per germline. CDR3 protein: CSAGQGADEQYV. The CDR3 coding sequence is TGCAGCGCAGGACAGGGGGCAGACGAGCAGTACGTC.

The chain couples TRBV7-2 to TRBJ1-5, with 8 bases identical to TRBD1. Germline CDR1 reads SGHTA; CDR2 reads FQGNSA. This CDR3 is built from 15 residues. V lost 3 bases and J lost 2; bases outside the gene matches: 3. CDR3 sequence reads: CASSLDRVGNQPQHF. Here the CDR3 DNA reads TGTGCCAGCAGCTTGGACAGGGTCGGCAATCAGCCCCAGCATTTT.

V is TRBV5-1 and J is TRBJ2-3; 8 nucleotides line up with TRBD1. The V gene end was trimmed by 4 bases and the J gene end by 6 bases; junction bases not matched to a gene: 7. Germline loops: CDR1 SGHRS, CDR2 YFSETQ. There are 14 residues in the CDR3. CDR3 protein: CASSRTGSLDTQYF. CDR3 DNA sequence: TGCGCCAGCAGCCGGACAGGGTCATTGGATACGCAGTATTTT.

CDR3 DNA: TGCAGTGCTTTAGAGACTAGCGGGAGCGGGGAGACCCAGTACTTC. Amino acids: CSALETSGSGETQYF. The chain links TRBV20-1 to TRBJ2-5; TRBD2 matches 12 bases. Unmatched junction bases numbered 9, after V lost 5 bases and J lost 5 bases. CDR3 length: 15 residues. Germline-derived CDR1 and CDR2 are DFQATT and SNEGSKA (reference sequence).

This rearrangement joins TRBV6-1 to TRBJ1-4; tentative D call: TRBD1 (5 bases). Trimming removed 4 bases at V and 0 bases at J, with 9 bases between. This CDR3 has 15 residues. Germline V gives CDR1 MNHNS, CDR2 SASEGT. Here the CDR3 reads CASSGGQATNEKLFF. CDR3 in DNA: TGTGCCAGCAGTGGAGGACAAGCAACTAATGAAAAACTGTTTTTT.

In its sample, this clonotype was seen a few times. V and J are TRBV20-1 and TRBJ1-4; TRBD1 might be the D (6 bases). CDR3 length: 14 residues. CDR1 DFQATT and CDR2 SNEGSKA come from the germline V gene (reference sequence). Trimming took off 5 bases at V and 13 bases at J, with 23 bases between the two ends. CDR3 amino acids: CSAVGTRLGSVLFF. The CDR3 coding sequence is TGCAGTGCTGTAGGGACAAGGCTGGGGTCTGTACTGTTTTTT.

This clonotype was recorded a few times. The chain carries TRBV25-1 and TRBJ1-1, with D hard to call. This CDR3 has 14 amino acids. Trimming stripped 5 bases from V and 5 bases from J, with 15 bases between. Germline lookup yields CDR1 MGHDK and CDR2 SYGVNS. CDR3 region: CASSSPGEVTEAFF. The CDR3 DNA is TGTGCCAGCAGTTCGCCAGGAGAAGTTACTGAAGCTTTCTTT.